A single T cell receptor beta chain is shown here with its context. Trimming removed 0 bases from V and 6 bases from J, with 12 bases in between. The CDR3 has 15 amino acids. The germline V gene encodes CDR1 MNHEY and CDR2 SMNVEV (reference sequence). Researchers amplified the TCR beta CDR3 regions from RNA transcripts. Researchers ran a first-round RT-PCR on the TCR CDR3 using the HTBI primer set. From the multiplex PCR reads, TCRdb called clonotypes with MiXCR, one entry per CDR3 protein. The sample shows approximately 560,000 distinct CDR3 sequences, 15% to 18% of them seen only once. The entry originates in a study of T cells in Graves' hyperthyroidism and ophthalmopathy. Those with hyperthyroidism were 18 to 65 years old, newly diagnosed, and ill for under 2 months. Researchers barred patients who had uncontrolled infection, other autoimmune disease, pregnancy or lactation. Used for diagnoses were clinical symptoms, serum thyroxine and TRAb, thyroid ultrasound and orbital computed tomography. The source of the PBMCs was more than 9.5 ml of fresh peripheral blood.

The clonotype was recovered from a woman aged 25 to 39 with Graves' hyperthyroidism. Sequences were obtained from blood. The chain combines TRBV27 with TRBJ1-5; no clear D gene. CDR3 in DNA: TGTGCCAGCAGTTTATCAAGGGCGTCGGGTCAGCCCCAGCATTTT. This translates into CASSLSRASGQPQHF.